The next 27 T cell receptor beta chains were all read from a single sample in a study of blood T cell repertoires in COVID-19. Sequenced by immunoSEQ multiplex PCR; TCRdb stores in-frame clones only, minus some. Among over 200,000 clones listed, around 85% were seen once. Input material: peripheral blood. The receptor set was obtained from a human donor in a cohort sampled during active COVID-19.

The chain uses TRBV28 and TRBJ1-1, with D perhaps TRBD1 (6 bases). Trimming shortened V by 3 bases and J by 0 bases, and 14 bases separated the two germline ends. The CDR3 has 16 amino acids. The germline gives CDR1 MDHEN, CDR2 SYDVKM. CDR3 region: CASSFYPGTLNTEAFF. The CDR3 bases are TGTGCCAGCAGTTTTTACCCCGGGACACTGAACACTGAAGCTTTCTTT.

This clone was observed once. The rearrangement uses TRBV12-5 and TRBJ2-3; D is perhaps TRBD2 (5 bases). This CDR3 comprises 15 residues. V dropped 1 base and J dropped 2 bases, with 10 bases sitting between them. Germline CDR1 reads LGHNT; CDR2 reads FRNRAP. The CDR3 sequence is CASGLDLGATDTQYF. The CDR3 coding sequence is TGTGCTAGTGGTTTGGATTTGGGAGCCACAGATACGCAGTATTTT.

V gene TRBV19 combines with J gene TRBJ2-7, with 10 bases matching TRBD2. V lost 4 bases to trimming and J lost 0 bases; unmatched junction nucleotides: 3. This CDR3 has 15 amino acids. Per germline, CDR1 LNHDA and CDR2 SQIVND (reference sequence). The CDR3 sequence: CASSRLAGASYEQYF. In DNA form, the CDR3 reads TGTGCCAGTAGTAGGCTAGCGGGAGCCTCCTACGAGCAGTACTTC.

The gene calls are TRBV5-1 and TRBJ2-5, with 8 bases lining up with TRBD2. CDR3 length equals 15 residues. The J segment lost 5 bases and the V segment lost 0 bases, leaving 6 bases of the junction unmatched. Germline V CDR1 and CDR2: SGHRS, YFSETQ. CDR3 coding DNA: TGCGCCAGCAGCTTGGCAGCGGGAGAGTGGGAGACCCAGTACTTC. It is translated as CASSLAAGEWETQYF.

The chain is built from TRBV9 and TRBJ2-1; 9 positions agree with TRBD2. CDR1 is SGDLS, CDR2 YYNGEE, per germline. The CDR3 has 12 amino acids. V was pared by 3 bases and J by 15 bases, with 7 bases of the junction left unmatched. The CDR3 DNA reads TGTGCCAGCAGCGCAATAGCGGGAGTGAGGTTCTTC. Protein product: CASSAIAGVRFF.

This chain links TRBV7-2 with TRBJ2-1; 10 nucleotides line up with TRBD1. CDR1 and CDR2 from the germline V gene are SGHTA and FQGNSA. J lost 1 base, V lost 6 bases, and 6 bases had no gene match. The CDR3 is 16 amino acids. As DNA, the CDR3 is TGTGCCAGCAGACGGGACAGGGGATTTTCCTACAATGAGCAGTTCTTC. Translation gives CASRRDRGFSYNEQFF.

The chain is built from TRBV7-9 and TRBJ2-3; D perhaps matches TRBD2 (5 bases). Germline assignment: CDR1 SEHNR and CDR2 FQNEAQ (reference sequence). The CDR3 extends over 15 amino acids. V dropped 5 bases and J dropped 4 bases, with 16 bases sitting between them. The CDR3 DNA reads as TGTGCCAGCAGCCTCCCACGGGGTAGCTCAGATACGCAGTATTTT. It codes for CASSLPRGSSDTQYF.

The chain combines TRBV6-5 with TRBJ1-2, with TRBD1 matching over 7 bases. Germline trimming cut 10 bases from V and 4 bases from J; bases unmatched to any gene: 6. In germline, CDR1 is MNHEY, CDR2 SVGAGI. The CDR3 is 12 amino acids. DNA for the CDR3: TGTGCCACCCGACAGGGTGGCTATGGCTACACCTTC. This codes for CATRQGGYGYTF.

This chain connects TRBV5-6 to TRBJ2-5; no reliable D call. The ends were cut back, 10 bases at V and 6 bases at J, with 7 bases in the middle. CDR1 is SGHDT and CDR2 is YYEEEE in the germline V gene. This CDR3 has 9 amino acids. CDR3 in amino acids: CALQKTQYF. CDR3 DNA sequence: TGTGCCCTTCAGAAGACCCAGTACTTC.

The V call is TRBV24-1, the J call TRBJ2-1; 8 positions agree with TRBD2. The CDR3 spans 16 residues. CDR1 is KGHDR, CDR2 SFDVKD, per germline. The V gene end was trimmed by 3 bases and the J gene end by 4 bases; junction bases not matched to a gene: 7. In nucleotides, the CDR3 is TGTGCCACCAGTGATCCCTTAGCGGGGAAGTACAATGAGCAGTTCTTC. It is translated as CATSDPLAGKYNEQFF.

The chain couples TRBV7-2 to TRBJ2-7; 9 bases match TRBD1. CDR1 and CDR2 (germline): SGHTA, FQGNSA. This CDR3 region has 15 residues. The ends lost 5 bases at V and 1 base at J; junction bases unmatched: 6. The DNA for the CDR3 is TGTGCCAGCAGCCTCCAGGGACAGGGTTCCTACGAGCAGTACTTC. It yields the protein CASSLQGQGSYEQYF.

The chain is built from TRBV7-2 and TRBJ2-6; D remains ambiguous. V gave up 3 bases and J gave up 0 bases, with 6 bases separating them. Germline CDR1 is SGHTA and CDR2 is FQGNSA. This CDR3 has 15 residues. The CDR3 spells CASSFPSSGANVLTF. CDR3 nucleotides: TGTGCCAGCAGCTTCCCCTCCTCTGGGGCCAACGTCCTGACTTTC.

This chain connects TRBV7-9 to TRBJ1-5; 8 bases map to TRBD1. V shed 2 bases and J 4 bases; nucleotides not matched to a gene: 7. The CDR3 totals 16 residues. Germline V lookup: CDR1 SEHNR, CDR2 FQNEAQ (reference sequence). Here the CDR3 DNA reads TGTGCCAGCAGCTTAAACAGGACAGGGCGGAATCAGCCCCAGCATTTT. It encodes CASSLNRTGRNQPQHF.

The V and J genes are TRBV19 and TRBJ2-7; 9 bases line up with TRBD2. CDR3 length: 15 amino acids. The germline V gene has CDR1 LNHDA and CDR2 SQIVND (reference sequence). J lost 2 bases, V lost 4 bases, and 6 bases had no gene match. The CDR3 DNA follows: TGTGCCAGTAGTAAGGGACTAGCCAGACCCTACGAGCAGTACTTC. It yields the protein CASSKGLARPYEQYF.

V and J are TRBV6-4 and TRBJ1-5, with TRBD1 matching over 9 bases. The germline gives CDR1 MRHNA, CDR2 SNTAGT. The CDR3 is made up of 14 amino acids. V lost 7 bases, J lost 1 base, and 2 bases stayed unmatched. CDR3 protein: CASKDRGSNQPQHF. DNA of the CDR3: TGTGCCAGCAAGGACAGGGGCAGCAATCAGCCCCAGCATTTT.

The chain recombines TRBV7-9 with TRBJ2-3, with a tentative D call TRBD1 (5 bases). CDR1 and CDR2 (germline): SEHNR, FQNEAQ (reference sequence). The CDR3 has 16 residues. V lost 1 base and J lost 5, with 16 bases in between. The CDR3 here is CASSLGAGSLVDTQYF. For the CDR3, the DNA is TGTGCCAGCAGCTTAGGCGCAGGGTCTCTGGTAGATACGCAGTATTTT. The entire variable domain, with the rest obtained from reference TRBV7-9 and TRBJ2-3, is as follows: DTGVSQNPRHKITKRGQNVTFRCDPISEHNRLYWYRQTLGQGPEFLTYFQNEAQLEKSRLLSDRFSAERPKGSFSTLEIQRTEQGDSAMYLCASSLGAGSLVDTQYFGPGTRLTVL.

The genes are TRBV4-3 and TRBJ1-4, with 8 bases identical to TRBD1. Germline-derived CDR1 and CDR2 are LGHNA and YSLEER. The CDR3 totals 15 residues. After removal of 0 bases from V and 12 bases from J, the junction contained 9 bases not matched to a gene. The DNA for the CDR3 is TGCGCCAGCAGCCAAGATGTGCAGGGGGCGACGGAACTGTTTTTT. This encodes CASSQDVQGATELFF.

Of note for this clone: The same CDR3 arises from other DNA sequences in this sample as well. The chain is built from TRBV5-1 and TRBJ2-3, with D tentatively TRBD1 (6 bases). Trimming took 0 bases from V and 2 from J, leaving 7 bases between them. This CDR3 contains 14 residues. In germline, CDR1 is SGHRS, CDR2 YFSETQ. CDR3 bases: TGCGCCAGCAGCTTGGACAGGGTCACAGATACGCAGTATTTT. This sequence encodes CASSLDRVTDTQYF. The whole variable domain, filled in from reference TRBV5-1 and TRBJ2-3, reads KAGVTQTPRYLIKTRGQQVTLSCSPISGHRSVSWYQQTPGQGLQFLFEYFSETQRNKGNFPGRFSGRQFSNSRSEMNVSTLELGDSALYLCASSLDRVTDTQYFGPGTRLTVL.

The V call is TRBV6-2 or TRBV6-3, the J call TRBJ2-5; TRBD2 might be the D (5 bases). Trimming took off 6 bases at V and 6 bases at J, with 17 bases between the two ends. The CDR3 has 14 amino acids. Per germline, CDR1 MNHEY and CDR2 SVGEGT. CDR3 residues: CASSLAGSPKTQYF. The DNA of the CDR3 is TGTGCCAGCAGCCTCGCGGGTTCACCCAAGACCCAGTACTTC.

The gene calls are TRBV28 and TRBJ1-6; D unresolved. Trimming took 6 bases from V and 0 from J, leaving 9 bases between them. Germline V lookup: CDR1 MDHEN, CDR2 SYDVKM. CDR3 length: 15 amino acids. This CDR3 is CASSLSSSYNSPLHF. The CDR3 region has the DNA TGTGCCAGCAGCCTAAGTAGCTCCTATAATTCACCCCTCCACTTT.

This chain joins TRBV9 and TRBJ2-5, with D perhaps TRBD2 (6 bases). CDR1 and CDR2 (germline): SGDLS, YYNGEE. This CDR3 comprises 14 residues. V shed 0 bases and J shed 4 bases, with 10 bases lying between them. CDR3 DNA: TGTGCCAGCAGCGTAGCGGGAGTAGGAGAGACCCAGTACTTC. Translated: CASSVAGVGETQYF.

V and J are TRBV9 and TRBJ2-2; the match to TRBD2 covers 10 bases. After removal of 0 bases from V and 4 bases from J, the junction contained 3 bases not matched to a gene. Germline CDR1 reads SGDLS; CDR2 reads YYNGEE. The CDR3 extends over 16 amino acids. CDR3 nucleotides: TGTGCCAGCAGCGTAGCCGGGACTAGCGCCACCGGGGAGCTGTTTTTT. Its protein is CASSVAGTSATGELFF.

This clone was seen just once. The rearrangement links TRBV9 to TRBJ2-1; TRBD2 matches at 10 bases. This CDR3 has 16 amino acids. Losses at the gene ends were 6 bases for V and 3 bases for J; bases not matched to a gene: 9. Germline V gene sequence: CDR1 SGDLS, CDR2 YYNGEE. CDR3 nucleotides: TGTGCCAGCACCGATTTAGCGGGAGGAGGCTACAATGAGCAGTTCTTC. This codes for CASTDLAGGGYNEQFF.

The V and J genes are TRBV5-1 and TRBJ2-5; D remains unclear. This CDR3 has 12 amino acids. Trimming left V 0 bases short and J 12 bases short, with 12 bases between. Germline CDR1 SGHRS, CDR2 YFSETQ. The CDR3 reads CASSLGADGEYF. CDR3 bases: TGCGCCAGCAGCTTGGGAGCTGACGGAGAGTACTTC.

This clone appeared once. The chain employs TRBV5-4 and TRBJ2-5, with a possible D match to TRBD1 (6 bases). This CDR3 comprises 14 residues. The V end lost 4 bases, the J end lost 4 bases, and 14 bases lay between the germline ends. CDR1 is SGHNT and CDR2 is YYREEE in the germline V gene (reference sequence). CDR3 region: CASSEGVGGETQYF. For the CDR3, the DNA is TGTGCCAGCAGCGAAGGGGTAGGGGGAGAGACCCAGTACTTC.

The V and J genes are TRBV6-1 and TRBJ1-5; D is possibly TRBD1 (5 bases). This CDR3 is 15 amino acids long. V lost 2 bases to trimming and J lost 7 bases, with 15 bases between them. Germline assignment: CDR1 MNHNS and CDR2 SASEGT. The chain's CDR3 is CASSERPGGEQPQHF. As DNA, the CDR3 is TGTGCCAGCAGTGAACGTCCCGGGGGTGAACAGCCCCAGCATTTT.

The rearrangement links TRBV7-2 to TRBJ2-2; 9 positions agree with TRBD1. The CDR3 consists of 15 residues. Germline loops: CDR1 SGHTA, CDR2 FQGNSA. V lost 7 bases and J lost 5; bases outside the gene matches: 8. CDR3 loop: CASNHGTGRTGELFF. In DNA form, the CDR3 reads TGTGCCAGCAACCACGGGACAGGGCGGACCGGGGAGCTGTTTTTT.